Shown below are 3 T cell receptor beta chains from a single sample sequenced in a study of vaccination and CD4 T cells after COVID-19. Cultured CD4+ T cells had their DNA profiled by the Oncomine TCR Beta short-read assay. MiXCR was run by TCRdb on the PCR reads, yielding one entry per CDR3 protein. The repertoire has under 15,000 distinct CDR3 sequences, roughly 46% of them found once; the top ten carry around 8%. These receptors' targets are unknown. The treatment here: roughly 10-day PBMC culture with coronavirus spike peptide pools or control peptides (ViraFEST assay). Sequencing was performed on CD4+ T cells from blood, cultured in vitro, taken after SARS-CoV-2 vaccination. The receptors here all came from a human donor who had recovered from COVID-19.

The rearrangement links TRBV7-9 to TRBJ2-5; the D is unclear. This CDR3 is built from 14 residues. Germline CDR1 SEHNR, CDR2 FQNEAQ (reference sequence). Trimming left V 1 base short and J 1 base short, with 7 bases between. The CDR3: CASSLGVIQETQYF. CDR3 coding DNA: TGTGCCAGCAGCTTAGGCGTTATCCAAGAGACCCAGTACTTC.

This chain's CDR3 is CASSSTGGFYGYTF. CDR3 DNA sequence: TGTGCCAGCAGCTCGACAGGGGGCTTCTATGGCTACACCTTC. The chain combines TRBV7-2 with TRBJ1-2; TRBD1 agrees at 10 bases. Germline assignment: CDR1 SGHTA and CDR2 FQGNSA. The CDR3 runs 14 residues. V was pared by 4 bases and J by 4 bases, with 3 bases of the junction left unmatched.

The J gene is TRBJ1-5, the V gene TRBV28; D is perhaps TRBD1 (6 bases). The CDR3 is 14 amino acids. The germline CDR1 and CDR2 sequences are MDHEN and SYDVKM. Trimming took 4 bases from V and 5 from J, leaving 12 bases between them. CDR3 sequence (DNA): TGTGCCAGCAGTTGGGGGCAGGGGCATCAGCCCCAGCATTTT. It encodes CASSWGQGHQPQHF.